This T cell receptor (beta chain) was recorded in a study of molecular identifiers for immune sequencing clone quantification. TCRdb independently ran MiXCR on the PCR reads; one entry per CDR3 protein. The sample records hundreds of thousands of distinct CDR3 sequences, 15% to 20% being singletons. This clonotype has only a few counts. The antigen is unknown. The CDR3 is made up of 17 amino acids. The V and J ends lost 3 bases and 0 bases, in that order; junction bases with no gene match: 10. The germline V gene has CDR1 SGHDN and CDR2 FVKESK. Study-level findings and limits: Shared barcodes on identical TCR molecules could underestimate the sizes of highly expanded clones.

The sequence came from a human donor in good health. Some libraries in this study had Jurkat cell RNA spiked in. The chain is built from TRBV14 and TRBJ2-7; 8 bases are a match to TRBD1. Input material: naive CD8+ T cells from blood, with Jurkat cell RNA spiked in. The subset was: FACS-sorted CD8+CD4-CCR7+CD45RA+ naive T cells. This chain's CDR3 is CASSHFNQGALSYEQYF. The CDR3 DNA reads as TGTGCCAGCAGCCACTTTAACCAGGGGGCCCTCTCCTACGAGCAGTACTTC.